This entry features one TCR beta chain sequence. The antigen is undetermined. One entry per CDR3 protein, called by TCRdb with MiXCR from the 5' RACE reads. The sample carries some 800,000 distinct CDR3 sequences, roughly 10% recorded once. This entry is derived from a study of CD8 T cells in ankylosing spondylitis. The V and J ends lost 2 bases and 12 bases respectively, with 11 bases between them. Germline V gene lookup returns CDR1 LGHDT and CDR2 YNNKEL (reference sequence). This CDR3 contains 12 residues. Study-wide findings and caveats: Researchers reportedly found disease-linked clones significantly enriched in matched ankylosing spondylitis synovial fluid. Earlier literature documents some of the motif variants in reactive arthritis synovial fluid and blood. It appeared that ankylosing spondylitis blood was characterized by a TCR beta motif of several highly homologous variants.

The J gene is TRBJ2-1, the V gene TRBV3-1; D is possibly TRBD1 or TRBD2 (5 bases each). Sample: blood, either unsorted or a sorted T cell fraction (not recorded which). The sequence derives from a male donor with ankylosing spondylitis. The DNA of the CDR3 is TGTGCCAGCAGCCAACAGGGAGTAAGGCAGTTCTTC. Translation: CASSQQGVRQFF.